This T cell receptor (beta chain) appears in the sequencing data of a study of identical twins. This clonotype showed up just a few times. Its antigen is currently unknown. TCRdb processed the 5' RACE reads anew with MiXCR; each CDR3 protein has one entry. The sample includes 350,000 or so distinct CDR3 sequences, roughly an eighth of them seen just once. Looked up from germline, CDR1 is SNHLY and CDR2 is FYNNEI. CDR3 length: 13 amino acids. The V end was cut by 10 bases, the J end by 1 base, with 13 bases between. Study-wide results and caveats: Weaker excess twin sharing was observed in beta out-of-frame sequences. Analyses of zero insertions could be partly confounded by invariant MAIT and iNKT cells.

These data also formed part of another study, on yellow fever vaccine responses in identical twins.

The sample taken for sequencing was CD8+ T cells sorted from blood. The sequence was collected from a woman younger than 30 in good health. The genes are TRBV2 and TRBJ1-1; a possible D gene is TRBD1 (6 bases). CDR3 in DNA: TGTGCCACTCTGGGACACACGAACACTGAAGCTTTCTTT. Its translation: CATLGHTNTEAFF.